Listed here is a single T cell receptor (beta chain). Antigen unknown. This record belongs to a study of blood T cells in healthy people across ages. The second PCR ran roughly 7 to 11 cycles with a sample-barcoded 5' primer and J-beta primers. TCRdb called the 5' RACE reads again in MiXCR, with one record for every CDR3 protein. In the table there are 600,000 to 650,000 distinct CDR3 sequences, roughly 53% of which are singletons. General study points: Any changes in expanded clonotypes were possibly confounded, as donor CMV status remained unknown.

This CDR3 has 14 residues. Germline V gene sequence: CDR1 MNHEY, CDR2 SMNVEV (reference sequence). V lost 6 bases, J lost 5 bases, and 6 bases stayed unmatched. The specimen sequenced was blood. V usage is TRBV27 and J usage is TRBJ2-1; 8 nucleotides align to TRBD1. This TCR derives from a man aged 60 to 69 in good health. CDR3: CASRPRTGHNEQFF. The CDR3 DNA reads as TGTGCCAGCAGGCCACGGACAGGGCACAATGAGCAGTTCTTC.